This TCR beta chain was retrieved from a study of T cells in localized non-small cell lung cancer. CDR3 length: 12 amino acids. Some clones are missing from TCRdb's copy, which holds only in-frame ones; the method was immunoSEQ multiplex PCR. The profile covers 2,600 or so clones, with roughly 23% appearing a single time and 8% to 13% taken by the ten largest. The sequences come from normal lung tissue next to the tumor, collected before any cancer treatment. The receptor comes from a male donor at least 60 years old with stage I squamous cell lung carcinoma. V usage is TRBV1 and J usage is TRBJ2-5; the table's TRBD2 call for D was not verified on the DNA. TRBV1 is marked as a pseudogene. The CDR3 nucleotides are TGCACCCTTACCACGGGGTCAGAGACCCAGTACTTC. This sequence encodes CTLTTGSETQYF.